These T cell receptor beta chains were read from a single sample in a study of CD8+ T cells in alopecia areata. Only in-frame clones appear in the TCRdb table, and some are missing; sequencing was by immunoSEQ multiplex PCR. The repertoire consists of more than 95,000 clones, with approximately 58% occurring once and the leading ten covering 2.5% to 3.5%. The specimen sequenced was CD4+ T cells sorted from blood. The receptors originated from a human donor in good health. The CDR3 runs from the conserved cysteine through the conserved F or W. The D gene is left open where the match is weak. Clone size is not always given. Where it is, it says once, few, many or a class for expanded clones.

size	V	J	D	CDR3	DNA
NA	TRBV9	TRBJ1-2	TRBD1	CASSGSGQGQGYTF	TGTGCCAGCAGCGGATCGGGACAGGGTCAGGGCTACACCTTC
NA	TRBV7-8	TRBJ2-5	NA	CASSPRPPATGETQYF	TGTGCCAGCAGCCCCCGCCCCCCCGCGACTGGAGAGACCCAGTACTTC
NA	TRBV5-6	TRBJ2-5	NA	CASIVGGHRETQYF	TGTGCCAGCATTGTGGGCGGACATAGGGAGACCCAGTACTTC
NA	TRBV30	TRBJ1-2	TRBD1	CALADRDYGYTF	TGTGCCTTGGCGGACAGGGACTATGGCTACACCTTC
NA	TRBV19	TRBJ1-5	NA	CASSVDPNQPQHF	TGTGCCAGTAGCGTAGATCCCAATCAGCCCCAGCATTTT
NA	TRBV30	TRBJ2-5	NA	CAWSVGETQYF	TGTGCCTGGAGTGTAGGGGAGACCCAGTACTTC
NA	TRBV21-1	TRBJ2-7	NA	CASRHAGYEQYF	TGTGCCAGCCGACATGCAGGGTACGAGCAGTACTTC
NA	TRBV23-1	TRBJ1-2	NA	CASSHWTPVVRGYTF	TGCGCCAGCAGTCACTGGACACCGGTAGTAAGAGGCTACACCTTC
NA	TRBV5-6	TRBJ2-7	NA	CASSFMTGYAYEQYF	TGTGCCAGCAGCTTCATGACAGGTTACGCCTACGAGCAGTACTTC
NA	TRBV29-1	TRBJ1-2	NA	CSVEGRSGTRAYGYTF	TGCAGCGTTGAAGGGAGGAGTGGCACCCGTGCCTATGGCTACACCTTC
NA	TRBV2	TRBJ2-1	NA	CASISDRPGRYYNEQFF	TGTGCCAGCATTTCCGACCGGCCGGGGCGTTACTACAATGAGCAGTTCTTC
few	TRBV5-1	TRBJ1-2	TRBD1	CASSFVTGDNYGYTF	TGCGCCAGCAGCTTCGTTACAGGGGACAACTATGGCTACACCTTC
NA	TRBV5-1	TRBJ1-1	TRBD1	CASRITGGTEAFF	TGCGCCAGCAGGATCACAGGGGGCACTGAAGCTTTCTTT
NA	TRBV30	TRBJ2-2	NA	CAWRAYRELFF	TGTGCCTGGAGGGCTTACAGGGAGCTGTTTTTT
NA	TRBV29-1	TRBJ2-5	NA	CSVEEGRETQYF	TGCAGCGTTGAAGAGGGTAGGGAGACCCAGTACTTC
NA	TRBV5-4	TRBJ2-1	NA	CASSTLASSYNEQFF	TGTGCCAGCAGCACTCTAGCGAGCTCCTACAATGAGCAGTTCTTC
once	TRBV14	TRBJ2-7	NA	CASSQVGTTFGQYF	TGTGCCAGCAGCCAAGTTGGGACCACCTTCGGGCAGTACTTC
NA	TRBV6-5	TRBJ1-5	TRBD1	CASRQGKNQPQHF	TGTGCCAGCAGACAGGGGAAAAATCAGCCCCAGCATTTT
NA	TRBV7-2	TRBJ2-4	NA	CASSLAGGLIAKNIQYF	TGTGCCAGCAGCTTAGCGGGGGGCCTCATAGCCAAAAACATTCAGTACTTC
NA	TRBV9	TRBJ2-7	TRBD2	CASSYSGGPSYEQYF	TGTGCCAGCAGTTATAGCGGGGGGCCCTCCTACGAGCAGTACTTC
few	TRBV29-1	TRBJ1-1	NA	CSVDGGRRSEAFF	TGCAGCGTTGATGGTGGTAGAAGGTCTGAAGCTTTCTTT
NA	TRBV29-1	TRBJ2-5	TRBD2	CSVGLAGFQETQYF	TGCAGCGTTGGACTAGCGGGATTCCAAGAGACCCAGTACTTC
NA	TRBV20-1	TRBJ2-5	NA	CSAKQETQYF	TGCAGTGCTAAACAAGAGACCCAGTACTTC
few	TRBV9	TRBJ2-5	TRBD2	CASSVTTSGRSQETQYF	TGTGCCAGCAGCGTAACGACTAGCGGGCGAAGCCAAGAGACCCAGTACTTC
few	TRBV11-2	TRBJ2-3	TRBD2	CASSSRLAGSTDTQYF	TGTGCCAGCAGCTCCCGACTAGCGGGGTCCACAGATACGCAGTATTTT
NA	TRBV6-6	TRBJ1-1	NA	CASGRQVVNTEAFF	TGTGCCAGCGGACGACAGGTGGTGAACACTGAAGCTTTCTTT
once	TRBV2	TRBJ1-2	NA	CASSPAVNYGYTF	TGTGCCAGCAGTCCCGCTGTCAACTATGGCTACACCTTC
NA	TRBV7-2	TRBJ2-1	NA	CASTSPASQNEQFF	TGTGCCAGCACCTCCCCGGCCAGCCAAAATGAGCAGTTCTTC
NA	TRBV29-1	TRBJ1-2	TRBD1	CSVEVKAGGYGYTF	TGCAGCGTTGAAGTCAAGGCAGGGGGCTATGGCTACACCTTC
NA	TRBV30	TRBJ1-2	NA	CAWSDNYGYTF	TGTGCCTGGAGTGATAACTATGGCTACACCTTC
NA	TRBV6-5	TRBJ1-2	NA	CASSGGLRRDGYTF	TGTGCCAGCAGTGGTGGGCTTCGCAGGGATGGCTACACCTTC
NA	TRBV11-2	TRBJ2-5	NA	CASSTLETQYF	TGTGCCAGCAGCACGTTGGAGACCCAGTACTTC
NA	TRBV9	TRBJ1-2	TRBD1	CASSDRTGINYGYTF	TGTGCCAGCAGCGACCGGACAGGGATTAACTATGGCTACACCTTC
NA	TRBV5-4	TRBJ2-4	NA	CASSEVPGSQYF	TGTGCCAGCAGCGAAGTACCGGGATCTCAGTACTTC
NA	TRBV27	TRBJ2-1	TRBD2	CASNRLAGGLQFF	TGTGCCAGCAATCGACTAGCGGGGGGGCTTCAGTTCTTC
NA	TRBV7-2	TRBJ1-6	NA	CASSLTLNNSPLHF	TGTGCCAGCAGCTTAACTCTAAATAATTCACCCCTCCACTTT
NA	TRBV27	TRBJ2-7	TRBD1	CASSILRDRPYEQYF	TGTGCCAGCAGCATCTTGAGGGACAGACCCTACGAGCAGTACTTC
NA	TRBV10-3	TRBJ1-5	NA	CAISAGEGGYNQPQHF	TGTGCCATCAGTGCTGGGGAAGGGGGATATAATCAGCCCCAGCATTTT
few	TRBV29-1	TRBJ2-7	NA	CSGVGLGYEQYF	TGCAGCGGGGTGGGGCTTGGCTACGAGCAGTACTTC
NA	TRBV4-1	TRBJ1-3	NA	CASSQPNVDRRNTIYF	TGCGCCAGCAGCCAACCGAATGTCGACCGGAGAAACACCATATATTTT
NA	TRBV5-6	TRBJ1-5	NA	CASSLGSREPQHF	TGTGCCAGCAGCTTGGGATCTAGGGAGCCCCAGCATTTT
NA	TRBV4-1	TRBJ2-7	TRBD2	CASSPMGLAGQTYEQYF	TGCGCCAGCAGCCCCATGGGACTAGCGGGGCAAACCTACGAGCAGTACTTC
NA	TRBV5-1	TRBJ1-1	NA	CASSLEGSAGRLAEAFF	TGCGCCAGCAGCTTGGAGGGGTCGGCAGGGCGGCTTGCTGAAGCTTTCTTT
once	TRBV7-9	TRBJ2-7	NA	CASSLGDSSYEQYF	TGTGCCAGCAGCTTAGGCGACAGTTCCTACGAGCAGTACTTC
NA	TRBV27	TRBJ2-7	NA	CASSGMAGAGEYEQYF	TGTGCCAGCAGTGGTATGGCGGGGGCCGGGGAATACGAGCAGTACTTC
NA	TRBV4-1	TRBJ2-5	TRBD1	CASSQPTGGETQYF	TGCGCCAGCAGCCAACCAACAGGGGGGGAGACCCAGTACTTC
NA	TRBV18	TRBJ1-1	NA	CASSKDRMNTEAFF	TGTGCCAGCTCAAAAGACAGGATGAACACTGAAGCTTTCTTT
NA	TRBV2	TRBJ1-2	NA	CASSIGDYGYTF	TGTGCCAGCAGTATCGGGGACTATGGCTACACCTTC
once	TRBV2	TRBJ1-5	TRBD1	CASLPAYTGGNQPQHF	TGTGCCAGCTTACCGGCCTATACAGGGGGCAATCAGCCCCAGCATTTT
NA	TRBV9	TRBJ2-1	NA	CASSNNRDHEQFF	TGTGCCAGCAGCAACAACAGGGACCATGAGCAGTTCTTC
NA	TRBV5-4	TRBJ2-1	TRBD1	CASSFPDGTGYNEQFF	TGTGCCAGCAGCTTTCCCGACGGGACAGGGTACAATGAGCAGTTCTTC
few	TRBV30	TRBJ1-2	NA	CAWSVQGRQIF	TGTGCCTGGAGTGTACAGGGACGGCAGATCTTC
few	TRBV6-5	TRBJ1-6	NA	CASRPPAANSPLHF	TGTGCCAGCCGTCCTCCGGCAGCAAATTCACCCCTCCACTTT
NA	TRBV6-5	TRBJ2-5	NA	CASSYSSETVQYF	TGTGCCAGCAGTTACTCATCCGAGACAGTCCAGTACTTC
NA	TRBV7-9	TRBJ1-1	NA	CASSLADLNTEAFF	TGTGCCAGCAGCTTAGCGGATTTAAACACTGAAGCTTTCTTT